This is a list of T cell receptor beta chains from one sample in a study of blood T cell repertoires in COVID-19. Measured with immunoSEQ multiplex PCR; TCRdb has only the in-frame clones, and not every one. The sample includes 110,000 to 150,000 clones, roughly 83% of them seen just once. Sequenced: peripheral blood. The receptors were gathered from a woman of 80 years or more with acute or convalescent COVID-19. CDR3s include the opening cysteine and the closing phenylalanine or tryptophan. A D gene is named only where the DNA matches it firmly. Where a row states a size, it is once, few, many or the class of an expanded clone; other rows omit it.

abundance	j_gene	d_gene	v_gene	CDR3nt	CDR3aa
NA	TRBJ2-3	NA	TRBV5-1	TGCGCCAGCAGCTTGGGACAGGCGACTAGCACAGATACGCAGTATTTT	CASSLGQATSTDTQYF
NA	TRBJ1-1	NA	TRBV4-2	TGTGCCAGCAGCCAAGATGATCGCGCGGGTGGGAACACTGAAGCTTTCTTT	CASSQDDRAGGNTEAFF
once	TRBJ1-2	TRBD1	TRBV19	TGTGCCAGTAGTCGCCAGACAGGGCATTATGGCTACACCTTC	CASSRQTGHYGYTF
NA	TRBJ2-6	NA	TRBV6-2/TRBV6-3	TGTGCCAGCAGCTCCTGGAGCTCTGGGGCCAACGTCCTGACTTTC	CASSSWSSGANVLTF
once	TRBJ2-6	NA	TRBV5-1	TGCGCCAGCAGCTTGTGGGCCGCCTCTGGGGCCAACGTCCTGACTTTC	CASSLWAASGANVLTF
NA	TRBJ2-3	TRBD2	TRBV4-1	TGCGCCAGCAGCCGGACTAGCGGGGGTCTCAGCACAGATACGCAGTATTTT	CASSRTSGGLSTDTQYF
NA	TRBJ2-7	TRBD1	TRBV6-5	TGTGCCAGCAGGTACACTACAGGGGGCGCCGAGCAGTACTTC	CASRYTTGGAEQYF
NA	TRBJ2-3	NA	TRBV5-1	TGCGCCAGCAGCCTTCGGGGGACTAGCACAGATACGCAGTATTTT	CASSLRGTSTDTQYF
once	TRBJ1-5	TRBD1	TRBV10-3	TGTGCCATCAGCCGGGACAGGGGTCAGCCCCAGCATTTT	CAISRDRGQPQHF
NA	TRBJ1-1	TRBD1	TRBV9	TGTGCCAGCAGCGCCGACAGGGGGAACACTGAAGCTTTCTTT	CASSADRGNTEAFF
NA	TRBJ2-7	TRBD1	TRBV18	TGTGCCAGCTCACAAGAACAGGGGCATGAGCAGTACTTC	CASSQEQGHEQYF
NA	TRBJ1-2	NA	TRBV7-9	TGTGCCAGCAGCCTAGAGCAGGGTTATTCCTATGGCTACACCTTC	CASSLEQGYSYGYTF
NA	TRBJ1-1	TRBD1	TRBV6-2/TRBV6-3	TGTGCCAGCAGTTACTCGAGTGGTAAGGGGGCGGGTGAAGCTTTCTTT	CASSYSSGKGAGEAFF
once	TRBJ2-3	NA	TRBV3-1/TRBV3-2	TGTGCCAGCAGCCAAAGGGGCGGGGGCAGCACAGATACGCAGTATTTT	CASSQRGGGSTDTQYF